Below, one TCR beta chain is given with its context. The CDR3 is 13 residues long. V was pared by 0 bases and J by 4 bases, with 9 bases between. Germline V gives CDR1 SQVTM, CDR2 ANQGSEA. This entry comes from a study of shared clonotypes between healthy human individuals. Clones were read by immunoSEQ multiplex PCR, and TCRdb kept only the in-frame ones, dropping some. The table includes millions of clones, 85% to 95% detected once. CD45RO-negative, CCR7-positively selected cells formed the naive CD8 fraction, excluding terminally differentiated effector memory CD45RA+ cells. This clonotype originated in a young man in good health. Some clones in this sample may be carry-over from other donors' samples. Sample: naive CD8+ T cells from PBMCs. The chain is built from TRBV29-1 and TRBJ1-2, with a weak D call TRBD1 (6 bases). CDR3 residues: CSVEDLRGYGYTF. The DNA for the CDR3 is TGCAGCGTTGAAGACCTCAGGGGCTATGGCTACACCTTC.